This section outlines one T cell receptor beta chain sequence together with its context. This entry comes from a study of blood T cells in healthy people across ages. The V gene lost 6 bases and the J gene lost 4 bases, with 16 bases spanning the gap. Germline loops: CDR1 MNHEY, CDR2 SMNVEV (reference sequence). CDR3 length: 14 residues. A second PCR, run for about 7 to 11 cycles, used a sample-barcoded 5' primer plus a J-beta primer mix. TCRdb re-analysed the 5' RACE reads in MiXCR, keeping a single row per CDR3 protein. This sample has about 2 million distinct CDR3 sequences, with 40% to 55% found just once.

The gene calls are TRBV27 and TRBJ2-7; D tentatively reads TRBD1 or TRBD2 (5 bases each). Sequencing was carried out using blood. The receptor was isolated from a woman aged 40 to 50 in good health. CDR3 protein: CASRRARGSYEQYF. The CDR3 DNA sequence: TGTGCCAGCAGGAGGGCGAGGGGCTCATACGAGCAGTACTTC.